This T cell receptor (beta chain) appears in the sequencing data of a study of shared clonotypes between healthy human individuals. Whole-study findings and limits: Shared across several donors were about 4.8% of the naive CD4 clonotypes. The study sampled only blood, and tissue repertoires likely differ. Clonotype sharing among donors, it was expected, would be affected by sequencing depth.

The CDR3 contains 15 residues. V lost 3 bases to trimming and J lost 6 bases, with 13 bases between them. Per germline, CDR1 SGHDT and CDR2 YYEEEE. Generated by immunoSEQ multiplex PCR, the TCRdb table keeps only in-frame clones and is missing some. The repertoire holds roughly 2.5 million clones, with approximately 90% as singletons. In regard to this clone: What it recognizes is unknown.

V and J are TRBV5-6 and TRBJ1-6; D is unresolved. This sequence was found in a man younger than 30 in good health. Material for sequencing was naive CD4+ T cells sorted from blood. The subset: CD45RA+ positively selected. CDR3 sequence reads: CASSSVGGLNSPLHF. DNA of the CDR3: TGTGCCAGCAGCTCCGTTGGAGGGCTTAATTCACCCCTCCACTTT.